These T cell receptor beta chains were read from a single sample in a study of PD-1 blockade in classical Hodgkin lymphoma. TCRdb's table, derived via immunoSEQ multiplex PCR, lists solely in-frame clones and lacks some. The sample holds around 13,000 clones, around nine tenths seen once. The specimen comprised peripheral blood mononuclear cells (PBMCs), sampled at baseline. The receptors were sampled from a human donor with classical Hodgkin lymphoma. The CDR3 runs from the conserved cysteine through the conserved F or W. A D gene is named only where the DNA matches it firmly. Clone sizes are given selectively: once, few, many, or a class where the clone is expanded.

j_call d_call clone_size v_call cdr3_aa cdr3_nt
TRBJ1-5 TRBD1 NA TRBV30 CAWSSGTGRHF TGTGCCTGGAGTTCCGGGACAGGGCGGCATTTT
TRBJ2-1 NA NA TRBV15 CATSREGGLTPGRDEQFF TGTGCCACCAGCAGAGAAGGTGGTCTCACGCCGGGACGCGATGAGCAGTTCTTC
TRBJ2-3 NA NA TRBV15 CATSRDAEMDTQYF TGTGCCACCAGCAGAGATGCGGAAATGGATACGCAGTATTTT
TRBJ1-4 NA NA TRBV6-1 CASSDRPTTNEKLFF TGTGCCAGCAGTGACCGACCAACAACTAATGAAAAACTGTTTTTT
TRBJ1-1 NA once TRBV29-1 CSGKGGWGMNTEAFF TGCAGCGGGAAGGGGGGCTGGGGCATGAACACTGAAGCTTTCTTT
TRBJ2-7 NA few TRBV13 CASSRGLRAGGEQYF TGTGCCAGCAGCCGGGGACTGAGGGCAGGGGGCGAGCAGTACTTC
TRBJ2-3 TRBD2 NA TRBV5-1 CASSFDSSGSTDTQYF TGCGCCAGCAGCTTTGACTCTAGCGGTAGCACAGATACGCAGTATTTT
TRBJ1-5 TRBD1 few TRBV4-1 CASSHPAGTGKNQPQHF TGCGCCAGCAGCCACCCAGCCGGGACAGGTAAAAATCAGCCCCAGCATTTT
TRBJ1-3 NA NA TRBV19 CASSIPERRNTIYF TGTGCCAGTAGTATACCGGAGCGGAGAAACACCATATATTTT
TRBJ1-1 NA NA TRBV5-6 CAGSLVQDLTEAFF TGTGCCGGCAGCTTGGTACAGGACCTCACTGAAGCTTTCTTT
TRBJ2-2 TRBD1 NA TRBV9 CASSVDRGIGELFF TGTGCCAGCAGCGTAGACAGGGGAATCGGGGAGCTGTTTTTT
TRBJ2-7 TRBD2 NA TRBV5-4 CASSPSGNNYEQYF TGTGCCAGCAGCCCTAGCGGGAATAACTACGAGCAGTACTTC
TRBJ2-5 NA NA TRBV19 CASSMSPGNQETQYF TGTGCCAGTAGTATGTCGCCCGGCAACCAAGAGACCCAGTACTTC
TRBJ1-6 TRBD1 NA TRBV6-1 CASSSDRDGSPLHF TGTGCCAGCTCATCGGACAGGGACGGTTCACCCCTCCACTTT
TRBJ1-1 NA NA TRBV11-2 CASSASLRGSEAFF TGTGCCAGCAGCGCCAGTCTCAGGGGCTCTGAAGCTTTCTTT
TRBJ2-1 TRBD2 NA TRBV5-4 CASRGLAGGPSSYNEQFF TGTGCCAGCAGGGGACTAGCGGGGGGGCCGAGCTCCTACAATGAGCAGTTCTTC
TRBJ2-7 NA NA TRBV5-1 CASSGGLGPYEQYF TGCGCCAGCAGCGGCGGTTTAGGGCCCTACGAGCAGTACTTC
TRBJ1-2 NA NA TRBV10-3 CAIIGQNSYGYTF TGTGCCATCATAGGCCAGAATAGCTATGGCTACACCTTC
TRBJ1-1 NA NA TRBV9 CASSAGTPNTEAFF TGTGCCAGCAGCGCCGGGACACCGAACACTGAAGCTTTCTTT
TRBJ1-2 NA NA TRBV5-1 CASSPRRALFYGYTF TGCGCCAGCAGCCCACGAAGGGCCCTCTTCTATGGCTACACCTTC
TRBJ2-1 TRBD2 NA TRBV7-8 CASSLPRTSENEQFF TGTGCCAGCAGCCTTCCCCGGACTAGCGAGAATGAGCAGTTCTTC
TRBJ2-7 NA NA TRBV19 CASSPGPYGHEQYF TGTGCCAGTAGCCCCGGGCCCTACGGCCACGAGCAGTACTTC
TRBJ2-2 NA once TRBV5-5 CASSSPGVSSWGYTGELFF TGTGCCAGCAGCTCTCCAGGGGTTTCCTCTTGGGGGTACACCGGGGAGCTGTTTTTT
TRBJ1-2 NA NA TRBV4-1 CASSQDGFNYGYTF TGCGCCAGCAGCCAAGACGGGTTTAACTATGGCTACACCTTC
TRBJ2-3 NA NA TRBV5-1 CASSLVGASDTQYF TGCGCCAGCAGCTTGGTGGGCGCATCAGATACGCAGTATTTT
TRBJ2-3 NA NA TRBV5-1 CASSNRVTDTQYF TGCGCCAGCAGCAACCGGGTCACAGATACGCAGTATTTT